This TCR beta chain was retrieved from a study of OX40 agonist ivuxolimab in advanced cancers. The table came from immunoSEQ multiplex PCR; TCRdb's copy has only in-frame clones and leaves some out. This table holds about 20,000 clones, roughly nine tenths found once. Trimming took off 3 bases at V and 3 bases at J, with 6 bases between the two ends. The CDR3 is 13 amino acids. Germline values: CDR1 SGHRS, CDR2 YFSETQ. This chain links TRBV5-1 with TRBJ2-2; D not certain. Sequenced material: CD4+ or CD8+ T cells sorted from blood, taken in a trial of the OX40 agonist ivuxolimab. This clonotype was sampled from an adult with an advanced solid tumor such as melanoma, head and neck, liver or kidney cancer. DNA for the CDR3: TGCGCCAGCAGCTCCGCATACACCGGGGAGCTGTTTTTT. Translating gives CASSSAYTGELFF.